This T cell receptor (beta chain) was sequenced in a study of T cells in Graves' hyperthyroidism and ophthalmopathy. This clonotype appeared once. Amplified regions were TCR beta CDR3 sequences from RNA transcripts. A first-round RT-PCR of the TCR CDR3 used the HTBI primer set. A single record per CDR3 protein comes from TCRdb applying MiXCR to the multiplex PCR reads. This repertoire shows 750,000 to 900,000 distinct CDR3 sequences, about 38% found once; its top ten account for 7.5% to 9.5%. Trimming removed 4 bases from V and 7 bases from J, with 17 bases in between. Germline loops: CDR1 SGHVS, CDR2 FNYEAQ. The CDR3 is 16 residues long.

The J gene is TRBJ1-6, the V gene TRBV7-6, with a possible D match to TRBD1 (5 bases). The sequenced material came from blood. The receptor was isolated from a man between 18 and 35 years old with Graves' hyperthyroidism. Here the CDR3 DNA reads TGTGCCAGCAGCTGGGGACTAGCGGATCAAAATTCACCCCTCCACTTT. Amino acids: CASSWGLADQNSPLHF. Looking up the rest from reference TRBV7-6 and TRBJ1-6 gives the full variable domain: GAGVSQSPRYKVTKRGQDVALRCDPISGHVSLYWYRQALGQGPEFLTYFNYEAQQDKSGLPNDRFSAERPEGSISTLTIQRTEQRDSAMYRCASSWGLADQNSPLHFGNGTRLTVT.